A selection of T cell receptor beta chains follows, all from one sample in a study of blood T cell repertoires in COVID-19. Clones were read by immunoSEQ multiplex PCR, and TCRdb kept only the in-frame ones, dropping some. This table has about 480,000 clones, roughly 90% appearing once. The sequenced sample was PBMCs or T cells enriched from blood (not recorded which). The source of these receptors is a middle-aged woman who had recovered from COVID-19. CDR3s include the opening cysteine and the closing phenylalanine or tryptophan. A D gene is named only where the DNA matches it firmly. Size tells how often a clone was seen (once, few, many) or the class of an expanded clone, and some rows leave it out.

clone_size: .
cdr3_length: 18
j_call: TRBJ2-2
d_call: TRBD2
v_call: TRBV14
cdr3_aa: CASSQDPTSGRVDGELFF
cdr3_nt: TGTGCCAGCAGCCAAGACCCGACTAGCGGGAGAGTTGACGGGGAGCTGTTTTTT

clone_size: .
cdr3_length: 15
j_call: TRBJ1-5
d_call: .
v_call: TRBV19
cdr3_aa: CASSIKTASNQPQHF
cdr3_nt: TGTGCCAGTAGTATTAAGACAGCTAGCAATCAGCCCCAGCATTTT

clone_size: .
cdr3_length: 15
j_call: TRBJ1-5
d_call: .
v_call: TRBV9
cdr3_aa: CASSETGNSNQPQHF
cdr3_nt: TGTGCCAGCAGCGAGACAGGCAATAGCAATCAGCCCCAGCATTTT

clone_size: .
cdr3_length: 12
j_call: TRBJ2-1
d_call: .
v_call: TRBV7-9
cdr3_aa: CASSLAGGEQFF
cdr3_nt: TGTGCCAGCAGCTTGGCTGGGGGGGAGCAGTTCTTC

clone_size: .
cdr3_length: 14
j_call: TRBJ2-5
d_call: TRBD2
v_call: TRBV5-4
cdr3_aa: CASSLRDYQETQYF
cdr3_nt: TGTGCCAGCAGCTTGCGGGACTATCAAGAGACCCAGTACTTC

clone_size: .
cdr3_length: 13
j_call: TRBJ1-2
d_call: .
v_call: TRBV12-3/TRBV12-4
cdr3_aa: CASISPRTTGYTF
cdr3_nt: TGTGCCAGCATTTCGCCAAGGACTACTGGCTACACCTTC

clone_size: .
cdr3_length: 15
j_call: TRBJ1-6
d_call: TRBD1
v_call: TRBV19
cdr3_aa: CASSRLGTDNSPLHF
cdr3_nt: TGTGCCAGTAGTAGGCTCGGGACAGATAATTCACCCCTCCACTTT

clone_size: .
cdr3_length: 14
j_call: TRBJ1-2
d_call: .
v_call: TRBV7-8
cdr3_aa: CASSVQGIDYGYTF
cdr3_nt: TGTGCCAGCAGTGTACAGGGCATTGACTATGGCTACACCTTC

clone_size: .
cdr3_length: 16
j_call: TRBJ2-1
d_call: TRBD2
v_call: TRBV9
cdr3_aa: CASSVAASGIYNEQFF
cdr3_nt: TGTGCCAGCAGCGTAGCGGCTAGCGGGATCTACAATGAGCAGTTCTTC

clone_size: .
cdr3_length: 12
j_call: TRBJ2-7
d_call: .
v_call: TRBV12-3/TRBV12-4
cdr3_aa: CASSSSSYEQYF
cdr3_nt: TGTGCCAGCAGTTCTAGCTCCTACGAGCAGTACTTC

clone_size: .
cdr3_length: 20
j_call: TRBJ2-2
d_call: .
v_call: TRBV21-1
cdr3_aa: CASSSLPGLGLAGGTGELFF
cdr3_nt: TGTGCCAGCAGCTCCCTCCCGGGACTGGGGCTAGCGGGAGGGACCGGGGAGCTGTTTTTT

clone_size: .
cdr3_length: 16
j_call: TRBJ1-1
d_call: .
v_call: TRBV14
cdr3_aa: CASSQVTGKLNTEAFF
cdr3_nt: TGTGCCAGCAGCCAAGTTACAGGGAAGTTGAACACTGAAGCTTTCTTT

clone_size: .
cdr3_length: 18
j_call: TRBJ2-6
d_call: TRBD2
v_call: TRBV7-6
cdr3_aa: CASSLEAGASSGANVLTF
cdr3_nt: TGTGCCAGCAGCTTAGAAGCGGGAGCAAGTTCCGGGGCCAACGTCCTGACTTTC

clone_size: .
cdr3_length: 16
j_call: TRBJ2-7
d_call: .
v_call: TRBV6-2/TRBV6-3
cdr3_aa: CASSWVRTSASYEQYF
cdr3_nt: TGTGCCAGCAGTTGGGTCCGGACATCGGCTTCCTACGAGCAGTACTTC

clone_size: .
cdr3_length: 12
j_call: TRBJ1-2
d_call: .
v_call: TRBV27
cdr3_aa: CASSSATKGYTF
cdr3_nt: TGTGCCAGCAGTTCGGCGACAAAGGGCTACACCTTC

clone_size: .
cdr3_length: 14
j_call: TRBJ1-1
d_call: .
v_call: TRBV7-2
cdr3_aa: CASSLRQVNTEAFF
cdr3_nt: TGTGCCAGCAGCTTGAGACAGGTGAACACTGAAGCTTTCTTT

clone_size: .
cdr3_length: 16
j_call: TRBJ1-2
d_call: TRBD1
v_call: TRBV5-1
cdr3_aa: CASSVPGQGVDYGYTF
cdr3_nt: TGCGCCAGCAGCGTACCCGGACAGGGGGTAGACTATGGCTACACCTTC

clone_size: .
cdr3_length: 15
j_call: TRBJ1-1
d_call: TRBD1
v_call: TRBV4-3
cdr3_aa: CASRKRDSANTEAFF
cdr3_nt: TGCGCCAGCCGAAAACGGGACAGTGCGAACACTGAAGCTTTCTTT

clone_size: once
cdr3_length: 19
j_call: TRBJ2-7
d_call: TRBD1
v_call: TRBV6-2/TRBV6-3
cdr3_aa: CASSYPTRGQAPNYYEQYF
cdr3_nt: TGTGCCAGCAGTTACCCAACCAGGGGGCAGGCCCCAAACTACTACGAGCAGTACTTC

clone_size: .
cdr3_length: 15
j_call: TRBJ1-6
d_call: .
v_call: TRBV5-6
cdr3_aa: CASSSGQLQYSPLHF
cdr3_nt: TGTGCCAGCAGCTCCGGACAGCTACAATATTCACCCCTCCACTTT

clone_size: .
cdr3_length: 15
j_call: TRBJ1-5
d_call: .
v_call: TRBV19
cdr3_aa: CASNNLGGVGQPQHF
cdr3_nt: TGTGCCAGTAACAACTTGGGAGGTGTGGGCCAGCCCCAGCATTTT

clone_size: .
cdr3_length: 12
j_call: TRBJ1-5
d_call: .
v_call: TRBV7-2
cdr3_aa: CATGSTNQPQHF
cdr3_nt: TGTGCCACCGGGTCCACTAATCAGCCCCAGCATTTT

clone_size: once
cdr3_length: 12
j_call: TRBJ1-1
d_call: TRBD1
v_call: TRBV2
cdr3_aa: CARGQANTEAFF
cdr3_nt: TGTGCCAGGGGACAGGCGAACACTGAAGCTTTCTTT

clone_size: .
cdr3_length: 19
j_call: TRBJ2-3
d_call: TRBD2
v_call: TRBV4-1
cdr3_aa: CASRPHLAVLRRATDTQYF
cdr3_nt: TGCGCCAGCAGGCCCCATCTAGCGGTCCTAAGACGAGCGACAGATACGCAGTATTTT

clone_size: .
cdr3_length: 15
j_call: TRBJ2-3
d_call: .
v_call: TRBV25-1
cdr3_aa: CASSDGKGAADTQYF
cdr3_nt: TGTGCCAGCAGTGATGGAAAAGGGGCGGCAGATACGCAGTATTTT

clone_size: .
cdr3_length: 16
j_call: TRBJ2-3
d_call: TRBD1
v_call: TRBV9
cdr3_aa: CASSVDDNRGPDTQYF
cdr3_nt: TGTGCCAGCAGCGTAGATGATAACAGGGGGCCGGATACGCAGTATTTT

clone_size: .
cdr3_length: 15
j_call: TRBJ1-5
d_call: .
v_call: TRBV5-8
cdr3_aa: CASSWDDRSGQPQHF
cdr3_nt: TGTGCCAGCAGCTGGGACGACAGGTCCGGTCAGCCCCAGCATTTT

clone_size: .
cdr3_length: 15
j_call: TRBJ1-6
d_call: TRBD1
v_call: TRBV19
cdr3_aa: CASSIQGVSNSPLHF
cdr3_nt: TGTGCCAGTAGTATCCAGGGGGTTTCTAATTCACCCCTCCACTTT

clone_size: .
cdr3_length: 18
j_call: TRBJ2-4
d_call: .
v_call: TRBV21-1
cdr3_aa: CASSTPLAGTVAKNIQYF
cdr3_nt: TGTGCCAGCAGCACCCCTCTAGCGGGAACCGTAGCCAAAAACATTCAGTACTTC

clone_size: .
cdr3_length: 11
j_call: TRBJ2-1
d_call: .
v_call: TRBV11-3
cdr3_aa: CASSLDSEQFF
cdr3_nt: TGTGCCAGCAGCTTAGACTCCGAGCAGTTCTTC

clone_size: .
cdr3_length: 11
j_call: TRBJ2-1
d_call: .
v_call: TRBV12-3/TRBV12-4
cdr3_aa: CASSPLSEQFF
cdr3_nt: TGTGCCAGCAGTCCTCTCAGTGAGCAGTTCTTC

clone_size: once
cdr3_length: 15
j_call: TRBJ2-1
d_call: TRBD2
v_call: TRBV5-4
cdr3_aa: CASSPGLAEYNEQFF
cdr3_nt: TGTGCCAGCAGCCCGGGACTAGCGGAGTACAATGAGCAGTTCTTC

clone_size: once
cdr3_length: 15
j_call: TRBJ2-5
d_call: TRBD2
v_call: TRBV25-1
cdr3_aa: CASSRPSGLKETQYF
cdr3_nt: TGTGCCAGCAGTAGACCTAGCGGACTTAAAGAGACCCAGTACTTC

clone_size: few
cdr3_length: 13
j_call: TRBJ1-1
d_call: .
v_call: TRBV30
cdr3_aa: CAWSVQVNTEAFF
cdr3_nt: TGTGCCTGGAGTGTACAAGTGAACACTGAAGCTTTCTTT

clone_size: .
cdr3_length: 15
j_call: TRBJ1-1
d_call: .
v_call: TRBV5-1
cdr3_aa: CASSFMQGRDTEAFF
cdr3_nt: TGCGCCAGCAGCTTTATGCAGGGGAGAGACACTGAAGCTTTCTTT

clone_size: once
cdr3_length: 12
j_call: TRBJ2-1
d_call: .
v_call: TRBV6-1
cdr3_aa: CASSDAGRKQFF
cdr3_nt: TGTGCCAGCAGTGACGCGGGAAGGAAGCAGTTCTTC

clone_size: once
cdr3_length: 15
j_call: TRBJ1-6
d_call: .
v_call: TRBV30
cdr3_aa: CAWSVRQSYNSPLHF
cdr3_nt: TGTGCCTGGAGTGTACGACAGTCCTATAATTCACCCCTCCACTTT

clone_size: .
cdr3_length: 16
j_call: TRBJ2-1
d_call: TRBD2
v_call: TRBV4-1
cdr3_aa: CASSQTGLAGFDEQFF
cdr3_nt: TGCGCCAGCAGCCAGACCGGACTAGCGGGATTTGATGAGCAGTTCTTC

clone_size: .
cdr3_length: 16
j_call: TRBJ2-5
d_call: TRBD1
v_call: TRBV2
cdr3_aa: CASSEIRGTGAQTQYF
cdr3_nt: TGTGCCAGCAGTGAAATTCGGGGGACAGGGGCACAGACCCAGTACTTC

clone_size: .
cdr3_length: 15
j_call: TRBJ2-7
d_call: .
v_call: TRBV28
cdr3_aa: CASRLGGTVTYEQYF
cdr3_nt: TGTGCCAGCAGGTTAGGGGGGACAGTCACCTACGAGCAGTACTTC